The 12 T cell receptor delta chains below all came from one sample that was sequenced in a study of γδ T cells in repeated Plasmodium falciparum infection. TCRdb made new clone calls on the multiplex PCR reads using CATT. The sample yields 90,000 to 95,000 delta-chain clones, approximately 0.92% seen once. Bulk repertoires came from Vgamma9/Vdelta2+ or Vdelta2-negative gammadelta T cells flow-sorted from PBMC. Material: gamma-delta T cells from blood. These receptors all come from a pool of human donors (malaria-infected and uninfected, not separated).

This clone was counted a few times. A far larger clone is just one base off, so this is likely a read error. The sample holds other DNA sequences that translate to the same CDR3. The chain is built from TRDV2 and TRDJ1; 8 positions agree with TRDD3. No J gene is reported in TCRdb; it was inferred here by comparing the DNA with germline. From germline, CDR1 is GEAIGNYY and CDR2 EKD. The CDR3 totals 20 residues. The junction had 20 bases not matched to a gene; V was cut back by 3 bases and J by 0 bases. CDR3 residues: CACDLPTYRLGGKYTDKLIF. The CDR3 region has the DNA TGTGCCTGTGACCTCCCTACGTATCGACTGGGGGGAAAGTACACCGATAAACTCATCTTT.

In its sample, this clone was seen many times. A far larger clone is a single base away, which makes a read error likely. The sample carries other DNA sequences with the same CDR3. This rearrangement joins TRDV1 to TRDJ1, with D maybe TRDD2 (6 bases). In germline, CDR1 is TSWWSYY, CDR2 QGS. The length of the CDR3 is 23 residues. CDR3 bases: TGTGCTCTTGGGGATCACATCCCTGTAGTGCCACCGGGGGTCCTACCGTACACCGATAAGCTCATCTTT. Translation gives CALGDHIPVVPPGVLPYTDKLIF.

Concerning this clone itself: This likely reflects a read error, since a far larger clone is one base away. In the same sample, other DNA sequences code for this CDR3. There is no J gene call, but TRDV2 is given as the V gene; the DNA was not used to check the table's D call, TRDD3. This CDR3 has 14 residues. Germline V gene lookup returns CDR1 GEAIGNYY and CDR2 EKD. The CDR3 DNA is TGTGCCTGTGACACCCTGGGGGATAGCGATAAGCTCATCTTT. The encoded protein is CACDTLGDSDKLIF.

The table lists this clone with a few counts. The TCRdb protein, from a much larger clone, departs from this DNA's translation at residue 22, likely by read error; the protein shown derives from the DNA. This chain's CDR3 is CACDTPFSGHPQNGGYRSSWDARQMFF. In DNA, the CDR3 is TGTGCCTGTGACACCCCGTTTTCTGGGCACCCGCAAAATGGGGGATACCGGAGCTCCTGGGACGCCCGACAGATGTTTTTC. The chain links TRDV2 to TRDJ3; 10 bases fit TRDD3. TCRdb carries no J gene annotation; the J gene was assigned here by matching the DNA with germline. CDR1 is GEAIGNYY and CDR2 is EKD in the germline V gene. This CDR3 spans 27 amino acids.

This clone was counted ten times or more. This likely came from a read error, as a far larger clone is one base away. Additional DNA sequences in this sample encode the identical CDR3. The CDR3 loop reads CAVSNTGGYYTDKLIF. The CDR3 DNA reads as TGTGCCGTGTCCAATACTGGGGGATATTACACCGATAAACTCATCTTT. The V call is TRAV36/DV7, the J call TRDJ1, with 11 bases aligning to TRDD3. The CDR3 contains 16 residues. Germline loops: CDR1 VTNFRS, CDR2 LTSSGIE (reference sequence).

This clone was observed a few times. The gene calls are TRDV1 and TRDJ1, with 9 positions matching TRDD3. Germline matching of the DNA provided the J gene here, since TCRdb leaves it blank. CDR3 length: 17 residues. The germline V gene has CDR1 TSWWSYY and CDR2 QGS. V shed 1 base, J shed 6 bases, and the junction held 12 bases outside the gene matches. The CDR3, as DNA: TGTGCTCTTGGGGAACGTTCCCCGAACTGGGGGAAACATAAACTCATCTTT. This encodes CALGERSPNWGKHKLIF.

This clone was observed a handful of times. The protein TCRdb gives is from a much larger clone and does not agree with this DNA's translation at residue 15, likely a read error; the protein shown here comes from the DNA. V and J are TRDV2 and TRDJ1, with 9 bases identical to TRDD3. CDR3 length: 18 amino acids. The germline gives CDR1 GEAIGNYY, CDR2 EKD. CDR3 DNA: TGTGCCTGTGACACTGTTGGGCTGGGGGATCAGTACACCGATAGACTCATCTTT. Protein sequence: CACDTVGLGDQYTDRLIF.

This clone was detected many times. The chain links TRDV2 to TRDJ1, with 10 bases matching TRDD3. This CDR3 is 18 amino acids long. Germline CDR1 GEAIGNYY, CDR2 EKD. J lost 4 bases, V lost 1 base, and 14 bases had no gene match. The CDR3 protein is CACDTTTTGGCLNDKLIF. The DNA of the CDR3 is TGTGCCTGTGACACAACAACCACTGGGGGATGCTTAAACGATAAACTCATCTTT.

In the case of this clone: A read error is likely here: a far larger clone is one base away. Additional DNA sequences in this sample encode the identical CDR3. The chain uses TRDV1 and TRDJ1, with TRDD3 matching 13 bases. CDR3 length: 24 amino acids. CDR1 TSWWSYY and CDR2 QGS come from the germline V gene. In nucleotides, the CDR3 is TGTGCTCTTGGGGAACGGGACTCCCTAAATCATTTACTGGGGGATACGGTGAACACCGACAAACTCATCTTT. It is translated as CALGERDSLNHLLGDTVNTDKLIF.

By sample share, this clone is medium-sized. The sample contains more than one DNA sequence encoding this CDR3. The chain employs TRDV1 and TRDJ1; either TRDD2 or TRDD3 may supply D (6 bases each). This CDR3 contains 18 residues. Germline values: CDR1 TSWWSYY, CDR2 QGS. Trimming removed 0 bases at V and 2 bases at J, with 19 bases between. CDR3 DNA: TGTGCTCTTGGGGAACTAAGTCCTACGGAGGATACAACCGATAAACTCATCTTT. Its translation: CALGELSPTEDTTDKLIF.

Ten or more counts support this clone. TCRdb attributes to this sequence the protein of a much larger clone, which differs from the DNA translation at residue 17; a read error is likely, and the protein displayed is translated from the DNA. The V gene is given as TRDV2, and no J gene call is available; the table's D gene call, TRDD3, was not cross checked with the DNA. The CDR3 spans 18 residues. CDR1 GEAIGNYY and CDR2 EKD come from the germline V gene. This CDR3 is CACVCISWGPPHTDKLTF. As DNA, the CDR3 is TGTGCCTGTGTGTGTATCTCCTGGGGGCCCCCTCACACCGATAAACTCACCTTT.

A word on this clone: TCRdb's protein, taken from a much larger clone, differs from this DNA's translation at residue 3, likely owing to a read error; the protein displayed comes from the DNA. The CDR3 is CAGDTVERRYTDKLIF. CDR3 coding DNA: TGTGCCGGTGACACCGTTGAACGGAGGTACACCGATAAACTCATCTTT. The V and J genes are TRDV2 and TRDJ1; D remains unclear. The J gene, left out of TCRdb, was set here by checking the DNA against germline. Per the germline V gene, CDR1 is GEAIGNYY and CDR2 is EKD. CDR3 size: 16 residues.